The rows below give T cell receptor beta chains drawn from one sample of a study of T cells in localized non-small cell lung cancer. Sequenced by immunoSEQ multiplex PCR; TCRdb stores in-frame clones only, minus some. Of 7,000 to 7,500 clones listed, roughly 23% are singletons. Sequencing used lung tumor tissue, obtained before any cancer treatment. These TCRs come from a man aged 40 to 75 with stage III squamous cell lung carcinoma. The CDR3 runs from the conserved cysteine through the conserved F or W. The D gene is left open where the match is weak. Some rows mark clone size as missing; the rest say once, few, many or name a class of expanded clone.

v_gene	abundance	j_gene	d_gene	CDR3nt	CDR3aa
TRBV11-3	few	TRBJ2-2	NA	TGTGCCAGCAGCTTAAATCAGCCGGCGAACACCGGGGAGCTGTTTTTT	CASSLNQPANTGELFF
TRBV28	NA	TRBJ1-1	NA	TGTGCCAGCAGTTTAACCGGGAGGGGTGAAGCTTTCTTT	CASSLTGRGEAFF
TRBV9	NA	TRBJ2-2	NA	TGTGCCAGCAGTCTCGAAACCGGGGAGCTGTTTTTT	CASSLETGELFF
TRBV9	NA	TRBJ1-1	TRBD1	TGTGCCAGCAGCGTAGTAACAGGGGGCACTGAAGCTTTCTTT	CASSVVTGGTEAFF
TRBV2	few	TRBJ1-4	NA	TGTGCCAGCACCAAGGGCCACGCCATAACGAATGAAAAACTGTTTTTT	CASTKGHAITNEKLFF
TRBV11-3	medium-sized	TRBJ2-7	TRBD1	TGTGCCAGCAGCCCCGGACAGGGGGTAACCTACGAGCAGTACTTC	CASSPGQGVTYEQYF
TRBV11-3	NA	TRBJ2-1	TRBD2	TGTGCCAGCAGCTGGACTAGCGCATCCTACAATGAGCAGTTCTTC	CASSWTSASYNEQFF
TRBV19	NA	TRBJ2-7	NA	TGTGCCAGTAAGGGACCGGGCTACGAGCAGTACTTC	CASKGPGYEQYF
TRBV11-3	NA	TRBJ2-1	TRBD2	TGTGCCAGCAGCCCCGGACTAGCGGGGACAGGGGAGCAGTTCTTC	CASSPGLAGTGEQFF
TRBV19	NA	TRBJ2-7	NA	TGTGCCAGTTCCAATTGGGAGGTCTCCTACGAGCAGTACTTC	CASSNWEVSYEQYF
TRBV6-8	few	TRBJ2-7	NA	TGTGCCAGCAGTCCGACGGGGGTCGAGCAGTACTTC	CASSPTGVEQYF
TRBV18	NA	TRBJ2-5	TRBD1	TGTGCCAGCTCACCGCCCCTACAGGGGGCCCTGGGGACGGAGACCCAGTACTTC	CASSPPLQGALGTETQYF
TRBV18	few	TRBJ1-4	TRBD1	TGTGCCAGCTCACCAAGGCAGGGGGCAACTAATGAAAAACTGTTTTTT	CASSPRQGATNEKLFF
TRBV6-8	few	TRBJ2-1	NA	TGTGCCATCAGCCTCCGACTAGGCAGCTCCTACAATGAGCAGTTCTTC	CAISLRLGSSYNEQFF
TRBV11-3	few	TRBJ2-3	TRBD2	TGTGCCAGCAGATCGACTAGCGGGCCCACAGATACGCAGTATTTT	CASRSTSGPTDTQYF
TRBV11-3	few	TRBJ2-1	TRBD1	TGTGCCAGCAGGGCCGGGACAGGGAACTACAATGAGCAGTTCTTC	CASRAGTGNYNEQFF
TRBV19	NA	TRBJ2-6	NA	TGTGCCAGTAGTAAGGCGCGGGCCAGGGTTGGGGGAGCCAACGTCCTGACTTTC	CASSKARARVGGANVLTF
TRBV11-3	few	TRBJ2-2	NA	TGTGCCAGCAGCCCCGGCCCAGGGAGAGACACCGGGGAGCTGTTTTTT	CASSPGPGRDTGELFF
TRBV11-3	medium-sized	TRBJ2-7	TRBD1	TGTGCCAGCAGCTTAGTGGGTGACAGGGCCTACGAGCAGTACTTC	CASSLVGDRAYEQYF
TRBV11-3	NA	TRBJ2-5	TRBD2	TGTGCCAGCAGCCCCTGGAAGGGACTAGGGGAGACCCAGTACTTC	CASSPWKGLGETQYF
TRBV30	few	TRBJ1-5	NA	TGTGCCTGGAGTCGGACCCAGGGGCCCCAGCATTTT	CAWSRTQGPQHF
TRBV30	NA	TRBJ1-1	NA	TGTGCCTGGAATCTAGACAGGAGGAACACTGAAGCTTTCTTT	CAWNLDRRNTEAFF
TRBV11-3	many	TRBJ1-3	TRBD1	TGTGCCAGCAGCCCCAGGGCCCCGGGACAGGGAAACACCATATATTTT	CASSPRAPGQGNTIYF
TRBV6-8	NA	TRBJ1-1	NA	TGTGCCAGCACCGCCAGGGCCGGGAACACTGAAGCTTTCTTT	CASTARAGNTEAFF
TRBV29-1	NA	TRBJ1-2	NA	TGCAGCGTTGAAAGACGGGCGGAAGGGGATGGCTACACCTTC	CSVERRAEGDGYTF
TRBV28	NA	TRBJ1-1	NA	TGTGCCAGCAGTTTGGGACGGACGAACACTGAAGCTTTCTTT	CASSLGRTNTEAFF
TRBV9	few	TRBJ2-2	TRBD1	TGTGCCAGCCGCCGGACAGGAGAGACCGGGGAGCTGTTTTTT	CASRRTGETGELFF
TRBV6-8	few	TRBJ1-4	TRBD1	TGTGCCAGCAGTGGGGTGGACAGGGTAGGGGAAAAACTGTTTTTT	CASSGVDRVGEKLFF
TRBV19	NA	TRBJ2-7	TRBD1	TGTGCCAGTAGTCCGGGACAGAGTTACGAGCAGTACTTC	CASSPGQSYEQYF
TRBV29-1	NA	TRBJ2-3	NA	TGCAGCGTTGATAGGAGCCCCCCCAATACGCAGTATTTT	CSVDRSPPNTQYF
TRBV19	NA	TRBJ1-2	NA	TGTGCCAGTAGCATGCCGGGTCTCTATGGCTACACCTTC	CASSMPGLYGYTF
TRBV21-1	NA	TRBJ1-3	NA	TGTGCCAGCACCCGGGAGGGTGGAAACACCATATATTTT	CASTREGGNTIYF
TRBV18	NA	TRBJ2-7	NA	TGTGCCAGCTCACCAGGCAGAGGCTACGAGCAGTACTTC	CASSPGRGYEQYF
TRBV11-3	NA	TRBJ2-5	NA	TGTGCCAGCAGTCCTGGAGGGCGTGGAGAGACCCAGTACTTC	CASSPGGRGETQYF
TRBV19	few	TRBJ2-3	NA	TGTGCCAGTAGTCACATCCTAGGTACTTACACAGATACGCAGTATTTT	CASSHILGTYTDTQYF
TRBV18	NA	TRBJ2-7	NA	TGTGCCAGCTCGCGTACAGGCTACGAGCAGTACTTC	CASSRTGYEQYF
TRBV5-1	NA	TRBJ2-7	TRBD1	TGCGCCAGCAGCTGGGGACAGACCACCTACGAGCAGTACTTC	CASSWGQTTYEQYF
TRBV29-1	NA	TRBJ2-2	TRBD2	TGCAGCGTTGCACTAGCGGGAGATAACACCGGGGAGCTGTTTTTT	CSVALAGDNTGELFF
TRBV4-1	medium-sized	TRBJ2-7	NA	TGCGCCAGCAGCCAAGATTGGGCCCCAATGACGCAGTACTTC	CASSQDWAPMTQYF
TRBV11-3	NA	TRBJ2-6	TRBD1	TGTGCCAGCACCGGCGACAGGGCTGGGGCCAACGTCCTGACTTTC	CASTGDRAGANVLTF
TRBV11-3	NA	TRBJ2-5	TRBD1	TGTGCCAGCAGCTTAGGGGCTGGACAGGGACGCGGAGAGACCCAGTACTTC	CASSLGAGQGRGETQYF